The 23 T cell receptor beta chains presented below share a single source sample, sequenced in a study of early T cells in non-severe SARS-CoV-2 infection. TCRdb ran MiXCR on the 5' RACE reads and lists one entry per CDR3 protein. In the table there are more than 90,000 distinct CDR3 sequences, over 10% of which are singletons. Sequenced material: whole blood. Every receptor here comes from an adult who was a healthcare worker with PCR-confirmed SARS-CoV-2 infection or an uninfected control (not recorded which).

This clonotype was seen only a few times. The rearrangement links TRBV5-5 to TRBJ1-5, with 8 nucleotides matching TRBD1. In germline, CDR1 is SGHKS, CDR2 YYEKEE (reference sequence). The CDR3 sequence is 15 residues long. With 0 bases clipped from V and 2 bases from J, the junction kept 1 base outside the gene matches. This CDR3 reads CASSLGGQGNQPQHF. The CDR3 DNA is TGTGCCAGCAGCTTGGGGGGACAGGGCAATCAGCCCCAGCATTTT.

There are many counts of this clonotype. J is TRBJ2-1 and V is TRBV7-2; possibly TRBD1 or TRBD2 for D (7 bases each). V was trimmed by 5 bases and J by 1 base, leaving 15 bases between them. Per the germline V gene, CDR1 is SGHTA and CDR2 is FQGNSA. The CDR3 sequence is 16 residues long. The CDR3 sequence is CASSPQGGVSYNEQFF. In DNA form, the CDR3 reads TGTGCCAGCAGCCCTCAGGGGGGGGTATCCTACAATGAGCAGTTCTTC.

This clonotype turned up a few times. The CDR3 spells CSARKTVGIEKLFF. For the CDR3, the DNA is TGCAGTGCTAGAAAGACAGTGGGGATAGAAAAACTGTTTTTT. The V call is TRBV20-1, the J call TRBJ1-4; a weak D match, TRBD1 (5 bases). The CDR3 has 14 amino acids. Germline loops: CDR1 DFQATT, CDR2 SNEGSKA (reference sequence). Trimming left V 2 bases short and J 8 bases short, with 15 bases between.

J is TRBJ2-7 and V is TRBV21-1; the DNA was not compared with TRBD1, the D call given in the table. TRBV21-1 is tagged as a pseudogene. The length of the CDR3 is 16 residues. CDR3 region: CASKVESGTAYYEQYF. In DNA, the CDR3 is TGTGCCAGCAAGGTAGAATCCGGGACAGCCTACTACGAGCAGTACTTC.

The V and J genes are TRBV7-8 and TRBJ2-7, with TRBD1 matching over 8 bases. Germline lookup yields CDR1 SGHVS and CDR2 FQNEAQ. The ends lost 5 bases at V and 3 bases at J; junction bases unmatched: 12. There are 16 residues in the CDR3. CDR3 sequence (DNA): TGTGCCAGCAGCAAAAACAGGGGGGAAGGTCTCTACGAGCAGTACTTC. Translation: CASSKNRGEGLYEQYF.

This clonotype was seen many times. The chain is built from TRBV2 and TRBJ2-1; maybe TRBD2 (7 bases). Germline lookup yields CDR1 SNHLY and CDR2 FYNNEI. Trimming shortened V by 7 bases and J by 7 bases, and 14 bases separated the two germline ends. The CDR3 loop spans 13 amino acids. CDR3 sequence: CASKGGGLNEQFF. The CDR3 DNA is TGTGCCAGCAAGGGGGGGGGCCTGAATGAGCAGTTCTTC.

This clonotype was recorded at least ten times. The V gene is TRBV19, the J gene TRBJ2-7; D uncertain. The CDR3 contains 13 residues. From germline, CDR1 is LNHDA and CDR2 SQIVND (reference sequence). The germline V and J ends were trimmed by 4 bases and 3 bases, with 10 bases remaining between them. As DNA, the CDR3 is TGTGCCAGTAGTACCACTTTGGGCTACGAGCAGTACTTC. Translation gives CASSTTLGYEQYF.

The rearrangement joins TRBV28 to TRBJ2-7, with 11 bases fitting TRBD2. The J segment lost 6 bases and the V segment lost 1 base, leaving 5 bases of the junction unmatched. The CDR3 length is 15 residues. Germline V gene data show CDR1 as MDHEN and CDR2 as SYDVKM. CDR3: CASSLLAGGRAEQYF. The DNA of the CDR3 is TGTGCCAGCAGTTTATTAGCGGGGGGGCGAGCCGAGCAGTACTTC.

This clonotype was picked up many times. The chain recombines TRBV5-1 with TRBJ2-4; TRBD2 matches at 8 bases. Trimming took 0 bases from V and 6 from J; bases not matched to a gene: 8. The CDR3 runs 16 residues. Germline CDR1 SGHRS, CDR2 YFSETQ. The CDR3 sequence: CASSLVPAGALNIQYF. CDR3 in DNA: TGCGCCAGCAGCTTGGTTCCAGCGGGGGCCCTAAACATTCAGTACTTC.

This clonotype appeared a few times. The chain combines TRBV6-6 with TRBJ1-1; 11 bases are a match to TRBD1. The CDR3 consists of 17 residues. The V gene end was trimmed by 0 bases and the J gene end by 5 bases; junction bases not matched to a gene: 8. Per the germline V gene, CDR1 is MNHNY and CDR2 is SVGAGI (reference sequence). As DNA, the CDR3 is TGTGCCAGCAGTTACTCCCGGGACAGGGGGTTTGGGACTGAAGCTTTCTTT. Translated, it gives CASSYSRDRGFGTEAFF.

This clonotype came up a few times. V gene TRBV28 combines with J gene TRBJ1-1; TRBD1 agrees at 8 bases. Looked up from germline, CDR1 is MDHEN and CDR2 is SYDVKM. V was pared by 4 bases and J by 5 bases, with 6 bases of the junction left unmatched. The length of the CDR3 is 14 residues. CDR3 amino acids: CASSSSGGWTEAFF. The CDR3 DNA follows: TGTGCCAGCAGTTCTTCAGGGGGCTGGACTGAAGCTTTCTTT.

CDR3 sequence: CASSSIQTNQPQHF. CDR3 in DNA: TGTGCCAGCAGCTCAATACAAACCAATCAGCCCCAGCATTTT. The chain joins TRBV11-2 to TRBJ1-5; D gene ambiguous. The germline V gene encodes CDR1 SGHAT and CDR2 FQNNGV. V was cut by 4 bases and J by 3 bases, with 10 bases left in between. The CDR3 is made up of 14 amino acids.

This clonotype has at least ten counts. The chain joins TRBV4-2 to TRBJ1-5; D not certain. Germline CDR1 is LGHNA and CDR2 is YNFKEQ. The length of the CDR3 is 13 residues. Trimming pared 4 bases from V and 6 bases from J, leaving 10 bases between. CDR3 sequence: CASSLEGPQPQHF. The CDR3 DNA is TGTGCCAGCAGCCTTGAGGGCCCTCAGCCCCAGCATTTT.

This rearrangement joins TRBV18 to TRBJ1-1, with D possibly matching TRBD1 (5 bases). The CDR3 totals 15 residues. Trimming took off 0 bases at V and 1 base at J, with 9 bases between the two ends. Germline V lookup: CDR1 KGHSH, CDR2 LQKENI. The CDR3 DNA follows: TGTGCCAGCTCACCACCGGGGGGGAGGAACACTGAAGCTTTCTTT. Translated, it gives CASSPPGGRNTEAFF.

The gene calls are TRBV20-1 and TRBJ2-5; the match to TRBD1 covers 8 bases. In germline, CDR1 is DFQATT, CDR2 SNEGSKA (reference sequence). Trimming removed 6 bases from V and 1 base from J; junction bases left unmatched: 7. The CDR3 has 14 residues. As DNA, the CDR3 is TGCAGTGCGAAAAACAGGGGGTTCCAAGAGACCCAGTACTTC. The encoded protein is CSAKNRGFQETQYF.

This clonotype was seen a few times. The chain links TRBV3-1 to TRBJ2-7; D not resolved. Germline values: CDR1 LGHDT, CDR2 YNNKEL (reference sequence). CDR3 length: 11 amino acids. V was trimmed by 3 bases and J by 5 bases, leaving 5 bases between them. The CDR3 coding sequence is TGTGCCAGCAGCCACGCGAACGAGCAGTACTTC. It encodes CASSHANEQYF.

This clonotype was detected ten times or more. The rearrangement joins TRBV12-2 to TRBJ2-7; TRBD1 is the table's D call, not checked against the DNA. TRBV12-2 is labeled a pseudogene. The CDR3 contains 18 residues. CDR3 DNA: TGTGCAAGTCGTCTCCCCCGGGACAGGGATCCCCTTTTGGACGAGCAGTACTTC. Protein sequence: CASRLPRDRDPLLDEQYF.

In this sample, this clonotype turned up a few times. The rearrangement links TRBV2 to TRBJ2-7; D is uncertain. This CDR3 is 15 amino acids long. Germline V gene lookup returns CDR1 SNHLY and CDR2 FYNNEI. With 6 bases removed from V and 1 base from J, the gap between germline ends came to 16 bases. The DNA of the CDR3 is TGTGCCAGCAGCAATCCCGGCGTAGGATCCTACGAGCAGTACTTC. This sequence encodes CASSNPGVGSYEQYF.

This clonotype was observed once. V and J are TRBV12-3 or TRBV12-4 and TRBJ2-7; 10 bases align to TRBD1. With 6 bases clipped from V and 6 bases from J, the junction kept 8 bases outside the gene matches. CDR3 length equals 14 residues. The CDR3 region has the DNA TGTGCCAGCAGCCCCGGGACAGGGGAAATCGAGCAGTACTTC. Encoded protein: CASSPGTGEIEQYF.

The chain has TRBV14 and TRBJ2-7, with D perhaps being TRBD1 or TRBD2 (5 bases each). This CDR3 has 17 residues. Germline V gene sequence: CDR1 SGHDN, CDR2 FVKESK. The ends were cut back, 0 bases at V and 3 bases at J, with 18 bases in the middle. In nucleotides, the CDR3 is TGTGCCAGCAGCCAAGATTATGCGAGGGGTTCCTTCTACGAGCAGTACTTC. Encoded protein: CASSQDYARGSFYEQYF.

This clonotype was detected ten times or more. The chain recombines TRBV5-6 with TRBJ2-5; D is perhaps TRBD1 or TRBD2 (6 bases each). The CDR3 contains 17 residues. Per germline, CDR1 SGHDT and CDR2 YYEEEE. V was shortened by 0 bases and J by 1 base, with 16 bases between the two germline ends. The CDR3 here is CASSLDRGPGVQETQYF. The CDR3 bases are TGTGCCAGCAGCTTGGACCGGGGGCCCGGCGTCCAAGAGACCCAGTACTTC.

A word on this clonotype: This may come from a read error, since a much larger clone is one base off. The chain joins TRBV4-3 to TRBJ2-2; D remains ambiguous. The CDR3 totals 16 residues. Between the trimmed V and J ends, which lost 1 base and 0 bases, there was a span of 9 bases. CDR1 and CDR2 (germline): LGHNA, YSLEER. The CDR3 sequence: CASSQARRANTGELFF. CDR3 coding DNA: TGCGCCAGCAGCCAAGCAAGAAGGGCGAACACCGGGGAGCTGTTTTTT.

The table lists this clonotype with a few counts. The chain combines TRBV5-4 with TRBJ2-5, with 8 bases fitting TRBD2. Germline CDR1 SGHNT, CDR2 YYREEE (reference sequence). The V and J ends lost 0 bases and 7 bases, in that order; junction bases with no gene match: 8. CDR3 length equals 15 residues. The CDR3 loop reads CASSLASGGAGTQYF. The CDR3 DNA sequence: TGTGCCAGCAGCTTGGCGAGCGGGGGCGCGGGGACCCAGTACTTC. Using reference TRBV5-4 and TRBJ2-5 for the parts outside the CDR3, the full variable domain is ETGVTQSPTHLIKTRGQQVTLRCSSQSGHNTVSWYQQALGQGPQFIFQYYREEENGRGNFPPRFSGLQFPNYSSELNVNALELDDSALYLCASSLASGGAGTQYFGPGTRLLVL.